The T cell receptor beta chain under discussion was sequenced for a study of blood T cell repertoires in COVID-19. Study details: The origin of the acute and convalescent COVID-19 samples was the United States, Italy and Spain. PBMCs, B-cell-depleted T cells, or T cells were the source of the cDNA or gDNA that made up the material.

Methods used by the authors: Cell counts per sample came from amplifying reference gene primers. This table comes from immunoSEQ multiplex PCR, and its TCRdb copy is limited to in-frame clones, with some not included. Clonal size and the V and J genes are those of that table, whereas D and trimming came from the DNA. The sample carries tens of thousands of clones, about 91% recorded once. The CDR3 has 12 residues. V lost 7 bases and J 6 bases, leaving 10 bases between the germline ends. Germline loops: CDR1 SNHLY, CDR2 FYNNEI. Enrolled during active infection, Seattle patients were then followed longitudinally.

Source material: peripheral blood. The receptor was isolated from a woman aged 60-75 years with COVID-19, enrolled during active disease. V and J are TRBV2 and TRBJ2-1; a possible D gene is TRBD1 (6 bases). The CDR3 loop is CASTPDSNEQFF. CDR3 DNA: TGTGCCAGCACCCCGGACAGCAATGAGCAGTTCTTC.